This section outlines one T cell receptor beta chain sequence together with its context. The data belong to a study of blood T cell repertoires in COVID-19. Overall study: Whether acute or convalescent, the COVID-19 samples came from the United States, Italy and Spain. T cells, B-cell-depleted T cells, or PBMCs supplied cDNA or gDNA.

Authors' methods: How many nucleated cells were present was estimated from reference gene primer amplification. Assay used: immunoSEQ multiplex PCR; TCRdb lists only in-frame clones, some missing. D and trimming come from the DNA, and the V and J calls and clone size come from that table. The profile shows around 240,000 clones, 70% to 90% of them singletons. The CDR3 contains 16 residues. Losses at the gene ends were 4 bases for V and 3 bases for J; bases not matched to a gene: 13. Germline V gene sequence: CDR1 SGDLS, CDR2 YYNGEE. The sequenced sample consisted of peripheral blood. The receptor comes from a woman in her 30s who had recovered from COVID-19. V gene TRBV9 combines with J gene TRBJ2-7; 7 bases match TRBD2. CDR3 loop: CASSPSGLAADYEQYF. The CDR3 bases are TGTGCCAGCAGCCCAAGTGGGCTAGCGGCTGACTACGAGCAGTACTTC.